Listed below are T cell receptor beta chains from one sample, sequenced in a study of cytomegalovirus exposure and HLA in healthy donors. TCRdb's table, derived via immunoSEQ multiplex PCR, lists solely in-frame clones and lacks some. This sample has some 110,000 clones, with around 75% found just once. Sequencing was performed on PBMCs. Receptors originate from a man between 25 and 39 years old in good health and CMV-seronegative. The CDR3 runs from the conserved cysteine through the conserved F or W. The order of the fields is CDR3 length, J gene, clone size, D gene, V gene, CDR3 protein, CDR3 DNA. D genes are given only for firm matches. Expanded clones are given a class, and other clones once, few, many or no size at all.

15	TRBJ2-5	.	.	TRBV7-6	CASSPTDRVGGTQYF	TGTGCCAGCAGCCCGACTGACAGGGTCGGGGGGACCCAGTACTTC
14	TRBJ1-2	.	.	TRBV7-2	CASSSIVLSYGYTF	TGTGCCAGCAGCTCAATTGTCCTAAGCTATGGCTACACCTTC
18	TRBJ1-2	few	.	TRBV28	CASSSHPLISLANYGYTF	TGTGCCAGCAGTTCCCACCCTCTCATCAGCCTAGCTAACTATGGCTACACCTTC
15	TRBJ2-3	few	TRBD1	TRBV12-5	CASGLGRGSTDTQYF	TGTGCTAGTGGTTTGGGCAGGGGGTCCACAGATACGCAGTATTTT
15	TRBJ2-7	.	.	TRBV2	CASSEALVGSYEQYF	TGTGCCAGCAGTGAAGCGCTTGTGGGCTCCTACGAGCAGTACTTC
15	TRBJ1-2	.	TRBD1	TRBV11-2	CASSSGQAINYGYTF	TGTGCCAGCAGCTCTGGACAGGCCATTAACTATGGCTACACCTTC
15	TRBJ2-5	.	TRBD1	TRBV25-1	CASSGAGTAQETQYF	TGTGCCAGCAGTGGCGCCGGGACAGCCCAAGAGACCCAGTACTTC
16	TRBJ2-3	.	TRBD2	TRBV5-4	CASSLGSGGASDTQYF	TGTGCCAGCAGCTTGGGTAGCGGGGGGGCCTCAGATACGCAGTATTTT
16	TRBJ2-1	.	TRBD2	TRBV7-2	CASSLTGGAVHNEQFF	TGTGCCAGCAGCTTAACCGGGGGGGCTGTGCACAATGAGCAGTTCTTC
16	TRBJ2-1	.	.	TRBV5-1	CASSLQGSGSYNEQFF	TGCGCCAGCAGCTTACAGGGGAGCGGGTCCTACAATGAGCAGTTCTTC
14	TRBJ1-2	.	.	TRBV2	CASSVRQGIYGYTF	TGTGCCAGCAGTGTAAGGCAGGGGATTTATGGCTACACCTTC
13	TRBJ2-7	few	.	TRBV7-8	CASSGTWGSEQYF	TGTGCCAGCAGCGGGACTTGGGGTTCCGAGCAGTACTTC
14	TRBJ2-3	.	.	TRBV27	CASSLSQGTDTQYF	TGTGCCAGCAGTTTATCCCAGGGCACAGATACGCAGTATTTT
11	TRBJ2-1	.	TRBD2	TRBV29-1	CSGRLAGEQFF	TGCAGCGGGCGACTAGCGGGGGAGCAGTTCTTC
15	TRBJ2-3	few	.	TRBV10-1	CASSQGLSRTDTQYF	TGCGCCAGCAGCCAGGGCCTTAGTCGCACAGATACGCAGTATTTT
15	TRBJ2-5	.	TRBD2	TRBV27	CASSPTSGGAGTQYF	TGTGCCAGCAGTCCGACTAGCGGGGGGGCCGGGACCCAGTACTTC
13	TRBJ1-1	once	.	TRBV30	CAWRGQGNTEAFF	TGTGCCTGGAGGGGGCAGGGCAACACTGAAGCTTTCTTT
12	TRBJ2-7	.	.	TRBV28	CASSLVAYEQYF	TGTGCCAGCAGTTTGGTAGCATACGAGCAGTACTTC
18	TRBJ2-3	few	TRBD2	TRBV5-8	CASSFGLAGSTSTDTQYF	TGTGCCAGCAGCTTCGGCCTAGCGGGGTCGACTAGCACAGATACGCAGTATTTT
15	TRBJ2-2	.	.	TRBV30	CAWSGPPLSTGELFF	TGTGCCTGGAGTGGCCCCCCCCTGAGTACCGGGGAGCTGTTTTTT
14	TRBJ2-7	.	TRBD1	TRBV11-2	CASSLGTGFYEQYF	TGTGCCAGCAGCTTAGGGACAGGGTTCTACGAGCAGTACTTC
15	TRBJ1-4	.	TRBD1	TRBV6-5	CASSPRWDSQEKLFF	TGTGCCAGCAGCCCCCGGTGGGACAGCCAGGAAAAACTGTTTTTT
15	TRBJ2-7	.	TRBD2	TRBV27	CASSTPSGGRNEQYF	TGTGCCAGCAGTACCCCTAGCGGGGGTAGGAACGAGCAGTACTTC
16	TRBJ2-5	.	.	TRBV15	CATSRGGGFEQETQYF	TGTGCCACCAGCAGAGGCGGGGGCTTTGAACAAGAGACCCAGTACTTC
12	TRBJ1-2	.	.	TRBV6-5	CASSFGDYGYTF	TGTGCCAGCAGTTTCGGGGACTATGGCTACACCTTC
15	TRBJ1-5	.	TRBD1	TRBV4-3	CASSPTGDSNQPQHF	TGCGCCAGCAGCCCGACAGGGGATAGCAATCAGCCCCAGCATTTT
19	TRBJ2-6	.	.	TRBV23-1	CASPARGFKLVSGANVLTF	TGCGCCAGCCCGGCCAGGGGCTTCAAACTGGTCTCTGGGGCCAACGTCCTGACTTTC
13	TRBJ1-4	.	.	TRBV30	CAWSGQYAEKLFF	TGTGCCTGGAGTGGTCAGTATGCTGAAAAACTGTTTTTT
13	TRBJ2-7	.	.	TRBV7-2	CASSTGTTYEQYF	TGTGCCAGCAGCACTGGGACAACATACGAGCAGTACTTC
12	TRBJ1-2	.	.	TRBV14	CASSPGGFGYTF	TGTGCCAGCAGCCCGGGGGGGTTTGGCTACACCTTC
13	TRBJ2-1	.	.	TRBV4-3	CASSQDSGNEQFF	TGCGCCAGCAGCCAAGATAGCGGTAATGAGCAGTTCTTC
13	TRBJ2-5	.	.	TRBV5-6	CASSFGGEETQYF	TGTGCCAGCAGCTTTGGCGGAGAAGAGACCCAGTACTTC
13	TRBJ1-1	.	.	TRBV2	CASRLGQNTEAFF	TGTGCCAGCAGGCTGGGCCAGAACACTGAAGCTTTCTTT
17	TRBJ1-1	.	.	TRBV2	CASSVPLDYPMNTEAFF	TGTGCCAGCAGTGTGCCCTTGGACTACCCCATGAACACTGAAGCTTTCTTT
14	TRBJ2-2	once	.	TRBV28	CASSQSEEAGELFF	TGTGCCAGCAGTCAGTCCGAGGAAGCCGGGGAGCTGTTTTTT
13	TRBJ2-7	.	TRBD1	TRBV5-6	CASSLITGDEQYF	TGTGCCAGCAGCCTGATAACAGGGGACGAGCAGTACTTC
15	TRBJ1-2	.	.	TRBV9	CASSPHRRANYGYTF	TGTGCCAGCAGCCCCCACCGGAGGGCTAACTATGGCTACACCTTC
11	TRBJ1-1	.	.	TRBV7-2	CASSLRSEAFF	TGTGCCAGCAGCTTAAGGAGTGAAGCTTTCTTT
12	TRBJ2-5	.	.	TRBV2	CASSEIRDRRDF	TGTGCCAGCAGTGAGATTAGGGACCGGAGGGACTTC
15	TRBJ2-5	once	.	TRBV7-2	CASSLETSYQETQYF	TGTGCCAGCAGCTTAGAGACTAGTTACCAAGAGACCCAGTACTTC
14	TRBJ2-5	.	TRBD1	TRBV28	CASRRDREQETQYF	TGTGCCAGCAGGCGAGACAGGGAGCAAGAGACCCAGTACTTC
16	TRBJ2-3	.	TRBD1	TRBV5-1	CASSFRGPTSTDTQYF	TGCGCCAGCAGCTTTAGGGGGCCCACGTCCACAGATACGCAGTATTTT
14	TRBJ1-6	.	TRBD1	TRBV25-1	CASTPGTEHSPLHF	TGTGCCAGCACCCCCGGGACAGAGCATTCACCCCTCCACTTT
15	TRBJ1-1	.	.	TRBV5-6	CASSLPKPGYTEAFF	TGTGCCAGCAGCTTACCGAAACCAGGGTACACTGAAGCTTTCTTT
13	TRBJ2-5	.	.	TRBV18	CASSPRGRETQYF	TGTGCCAGCTCACCAAGGGGTAGGGAGACCCAGTACTTC
15	TRBJ2-7	.	TRBD2	TRBV6-1	CASSVEASGPYEQYF	TGTGCCAGCAGTGTTGAAGCTAGCGGCCCCTACGAGCAGTACTTC
12	TRBJ2-7	.	.	TRBV28	CASSLSSAGQYF	TGTGCCAGCAGTTTATCCTCGGCGGGGCAGTACTTC
14	TRBJ1-6	few	.	TRBV5-1	CASSLLSGFSPLHF	TGCGCCAGCAGCTTGCTGTCCGGGTTTTCACCCCTCCACTTT